This record looks at one T cell receptor (beta chain) sequence and its context. This clonotype was picked up a small number of times. The target of this receptor is not known. Base quality data are lacking; no much larger clone is found one base away. This sample is drawn from a study of T cells after yellow fever vaccination (dated by TCRdb to between 2017 and 2020). About the full investigation: Libraries from fractions with low cell numbers were prepared with the SMART-Seq v4 Ultra Low Input RNA kit. To follow T-cell clones before and after primary and booster YFV17D yellow fever vaccination, bulk TCR alpha and beta repertoires were sequenced over time. Two healthy male donors, one aged 18 to 30 and one aged 30 to 40 years, were included in the cohort. Blood samples were taken at several timepoints before and after primary and secondary immunization, and bulk PBMC replicates and cell subsets were isolated. General findings and caveats noted by the study authors: Computational filtering was required because FACS-sorted repertoires could contain abundant contaminating clonotypes from the bulk population. After the booster, most of the clones that had expanded following primary vaccination were detected again (roughly 96% of CD4 and around nine tenths of CD8), which suggests that memory was broadly maintained. A small share of clonotypes occurred in both CD4 and CD8 compartments, likely arising from convergent recombination. Compared with the primary T-cell response, the secondary T-cell response was faster but weaker, reaching its peak on day 5 rather than on day 15. The study included only a couple of donors, which limits how far the findings can be generalized.

The treatment or condition label corresponds to: live attenuated yellow fever vaccine strain. Two biological replicates of bulk PBMCs were collected at each blood-draw timepoint. A standard Ficoll-Paque protocol was used to isolate PBMCs from peripheral blood. TriZol was used to extract RNA from bulk PBMCs, CD4 and CD8 fractions, and dextramer-positive and dextramer-negative fractions. Taken from the germline V gene, the CDR1 and CDR2 loops are LGHNA and YNFKEQ. V was cut back by 1 base and J by 6 bases, leaving a gap of 4 bases between them. The cysteine opens and the valine closes a CDR3 of 11 amino acids. CDR3 DNA is the only sequence kept; it has 33 bases, read in frame from the first base. Sequencing was carried out with an Illumina NovaSeq 6000. TCR cDNA was made using 5'RACE template switching, a step that added a universal primer site and unique molecular identifiers. cDNA synthesis was primed from both the TCR alpha and TCR beta constant segments. Two PCR steps were used to amplify libraries, with sample barcodes and sequencing adapters being added in the second step. Libraries were sequenced on Illumina HiSeq 2500 (2x100 bp) or NovaSeq (2x150 bp). Turning to the authors' computational methods: Demultiplexing of reads and collapsing into UMI consensus sequences were performed with MIGEC, and V(D)J alignment was carried out with MiXCR. Clonotypes responding to the vaccine were identified with edgeR on replicate PBMC samples, with the criteria of FDR below 0.01 and a log2 fold change above 5 up to day 15. Each bulk clonotype received a CD4 or CD8 identity based on whether the sequenced CD4 or CD8 repertoire contained that clonotype at higher abundance. TCRdb trimmed public reads at Q25 via fastp, called clones via MiXCR and kept in-frame beta chains. A single entry per CDR3 protein holds the most common genes and DNA from its merged rows. These V and J calls derive from TCRdb rather than the authors' analysis. This sample holds about 330,000 distinct CDR3 sequences; approximately 4% were observed only once. The leading ten clones occupy around 24% of the sample.

The chain is made from TRBV4-2 and TRBJ2-7; a confident D gene designation cannot be given. Here the sequenced sample was PBMCs, taken 5 days after the yellow fever booster vaccination. The clonotype originates from a man aged 18 to 30 who received the YFV17D yellow fever vaccine. The sequenced DNA: TGTGCCAGCAGCCAAGGCCGCGAGCAGTACGTC. Its translation reads: CASSQGREQYV.